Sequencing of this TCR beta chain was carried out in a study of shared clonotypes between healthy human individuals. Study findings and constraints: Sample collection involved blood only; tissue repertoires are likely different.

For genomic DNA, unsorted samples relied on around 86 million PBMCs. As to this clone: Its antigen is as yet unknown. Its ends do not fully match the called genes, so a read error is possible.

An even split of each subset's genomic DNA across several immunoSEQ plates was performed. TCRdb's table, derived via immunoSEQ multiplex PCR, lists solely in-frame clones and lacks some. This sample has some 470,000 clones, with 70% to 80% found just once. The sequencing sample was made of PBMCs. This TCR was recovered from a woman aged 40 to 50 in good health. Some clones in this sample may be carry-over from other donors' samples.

As DNA, the CDR3 is TGTGCCGGCAGTTACCAGGGACTACAATCCAATGAGCAGTTCTTC. Its protein product is CAGSYQGLQSNEQFF. The chain links TRBV6-5 to TRBJ2-1; 7 positions match TRBD2. CDR3 length equals 15 residues. Germline V CDR1 and CDR2: MNHEY, SVGAGI.